This is a list of T cell receptor beta chains from one sample in a study. TCRdb analysed the RT-PCR reads with MiXCR anew, one entry per CDR3 protein. The data hold about 700,000 distinct CDR3 sequences, with 14% observed a single time. Material: memory CD4+ T cells from blood. These receptor sequences come from a female donor in good health, serving as a healthy control. CDR3s include the opening cysteine and the closing phenylalanine or tryptophan. D genes are given only for firm matches. Rows may omit the clone size; those that give it use once, few, many or a size class.

J gene,V gene,clone size,D gene,CDR3 DNA,CDR3 protein
TRBJ1-2,TRBV6-5,few,TRBD1,TGTGCCAGCAGTCGCTGGTTGGACAGGGAGGGAGGCTACACCTTC,CASSRWLDREGGYTF
TRBJ2-7,TRBV20-1,few,.,TGCAGTGCTAGAGTAATAGGGGCTAACTCCTACGAGCAGTACTTC,CSARVIGANSYEQYF
TRBJ2-7,TRBV7-9,.,.,TGTGCCAGCCATGGCCCGTACGAGCAGTACTTC,CASHGPYEQYF
TRBJ2-5,TRBV29-1,many,.,TGCAGCGTTGTCGCTGCCTACTACCAAGAGACCCAGTACTTC,CSVVAAYYQETQYF
TRBJ2-1,TRBV11-1,few,.,TGTGCCAGCAGCTTGGGGGGATGGGGTGAGCAGTTCTTC,CASSLGGWGEQFF
TRBJ2-6,TRBV4-2,once,.,TGTGCCAGCAGCCAAGAATCATCGGCGAGCTCTGGGGCCAACGTCCTGACTTTC,CASSQESSASSGANVLTF
TRBJ1-1,TRBV6-2/TRBV6-3,.,.,TGTGCCAGCAGGCCCCGGACGTCGTGGGCACCGACGAACACTGAAGCTTTCTTT,CASRPRTSWAPTNTEAFF
TRBJ2-2,TRBV20-1,.,.,TGCAGTGCAAGGACTATGTCGACCGGGGAGCTGTTTTTT,CSARTMSTGELFF
TRBJ1-5,TRBV10-1,.,.,TGCGCCAGCAGTGAGTCGATTAGAGATCAGCCCCAGCATTTT,CASSESIRDQPQHF
TRBJ1-6,TRBV3-1,.,.,TGTGCCAGCAGCCTTTCAGGATACGTTGGTTCACCCCTCCACTTT,CASSLSGYVGSPLHF
TRBJ2-1,TRBV30,.,TRBD1,TGTGCCTGGAGTGCCCCATCCGGGACAGGGAGCGGTGAGCAGTTCTTC,CAWSAPSGTGSGEQFF
TRBJ1-6,TRBV3-1,.,.,TGTGCCAGCAGCCAGCGGGTCGATAATTCACCCCTCCACTTT,CASSQRVDNSPLHF
TRBJ2-1,TRBV20-1,.,TRBD2,TGCAGTGCGGGCGGGGGGTCCAATGAGCAGTTCTTC,CSAGGGSNEQFF
TRBJ2-7,TRBV9,few,.,TGTGCCAGCAGCGTGGGCATTACACAAGGGGATCATTATTACGAGCAGTACTTC,CASSVGITQGDHYYEQYF
TRBJ2-1,TRBV6-5,many,.,TGTGCCAGCAGTTACGGGAACAGCGGCAATGAGCAGTTCTTC,CASSYGNSGNEQFF
TRBJ2-3,TRBV18,few,.,TGTGCCAGCTCATCCCCGACAGTAGGCCGGGGAGATACGCAGTATTTT,CASSSPTVGRGDTQYF
TRBJ2-5,TRBV27,few,.,TGTGCCAGCAGCCACGTGGTGAAGAAAGAGACCCAGTACTTC,CASSHVVKKETQYF
TRBJ2-1,TRBV20-1,.,.,TGCAGTGCTAGAGATGAGCAGTTCTTC,CSARDEQFF
TRBJ1-2,TRBV7-8,few,TRBD1,TGTGCCAGCAGCTGGGACAGGGAGGGGAAAGGCTACACCTTC,CASSWDREGKGYTF
TRBJ1-2,TRBV20-1,few,.,TGCAGTGCTAGAGACCGACGGGCCGGGGGCACCTTC,CSARDRRAGGTF
TRBJ2-3,TRBV5-1,.,TRBD1,TGCGCCAGCAGCTTGGCGGACAGGGGAGAGGCAGATACGCAGTATTTT,CASSLADRGEADTQYF
TRBJ2-4,TRBV5-8,once,.,TGTGCCAGCAGCCCCGGGGTTAAAAACATTCAGTACTTC,CASSPGVKNIQYF
TRBJ1-6,TRBV7-2,.,.,TGTGCCAGCAGCCCCCGGGCAGTTCTGGGTAATTCACCCCTCCACTTT,CASSPRAVLGNSPLHF
TRBJ2-7,TRBV6-1,few,TRBD1,TGTGCCAGCAGTGAAGCGACAGGGGGGTCCTTC,CASSEATGGSF
TRBJ1-1,TRBV7-9,few,TRBD1,TGTGCCAGCAGCTTATACCCGGGACAGGGAGGGCGTACTGAAGCTTTCTTT,CASSLYPGQGGRTEAFF
TRBJ1-2,TRBV3-1,.,.,TGTGCCAGCAGCCAAGGGACAGTCCATGGCTACACCTTC,CASSQGTVHGYTF
TRBJ1-4,TRBV12-3/TRBV12-4,.,.,TGTGCCAGCAGTTTAATGGCGACAACTAATGAAAAACTGTTTTTT,CASSLMATTNEKLFF
TRBJ2-5,TRBV7-2,few,.,TGTGCCAGCAGCCCCCTAGGGGTCGAGACCCAGTACTTC,CASSPLGVETQYF
TRBJ2-2,TRBV7-6,many,.,TGTGCCAGCAGCCACCCCGACGGGGTGTACGGGGAGCTGTTTTTT,CASSHPDGVYGELFF
TRBJ1-4,TRBV6-6,many,TRBD1,TGTGCCAGCAGTTTCCGACAGGGGACTGGCGAAAAACTGTTTTTT,CASSFRQGTGEKLFF
TRBJ2-7,TRBV20-1,few,TRBD2,TGCAGTGCCATTAAGCGGGACTTCTCCTACGAGCAGTACTTC,CSAIKRDFSYEQYF
TRBJ2-1,TRBV6-1,.,TRBD2,TGTGCCAGCAGCGAAATAGCGGGGGGGAAACAGTTCTTC,CASSEIAGGKQFF
TRBJ1-1,TRBV29-1,many,.,TGCAGCGTCGAGACCCCACAGTGGTCCACTGAAGCTTTCTTT,CSVETPQWSTEAFF
TRBJ2-1,TRBV24-1,few,.,TGTGCCACCAGTGATCAACCGGATAGGCAGTTCTTC,CATSDQPDRQFF
TRBJ1-1,TRBV6-9,few,TRBD1,TGTGCCAGCAGTTACAATCCCAGGGGGAAGAACACTGAAGCTTTCTTT,CASSYNPRGKNTEAFF
TRBJ2-5,TRBV7-2,many,.,TGTGCCAGCAGCCGATCCTGGACAGCCCAAGAGACCCAGTACTTC,CASSRSWTAQETQYF
TRBJ2-1,TRBV20-1,many,TRBD2,TGCAGTGCTAGAGATCCGGCGGGAGGGCAATACAATGAGCAGTTCTTC,CSARDPAGGQYNEQFF
TRBJ1-5,TRBV28,few,.,TGTGCCAGCGGAGTCGGCGGTCAGCCCCAGCATTTT,CASGVGGQPQHF
TRBJ2-2,TRBV6-6,few,TRBD1,TGTGCCAGCAGGTTCGGACAGGGAGACACCGGGGAGCTGTTTTTT,CASRFGQGDTGELFF
TRBJ2-2,TRBV20-1,.,.,TGCAGTGCTAGAGATCTGGGGGCAGGGGCGAACACCGGGGAGCTGTTTTTT,CSARDLGAGANTGELFF
TRBJ2-1,TRBV9,few,.,TGTGCCAGCAGCGTAGACCCTAGCCGGTCCTACAATGAGCAGTTCTTC,CASSVDPSRSYNEQFF
TRBJ1-3,TRBV4-1,many,.,TGCGCCAGCAGCCAAGTTACGATCTCTGGAAACACCATATATTTT,CASSQVTISGNTIYF
TRBJ1-1,TRBV20-1,few,TRBD1,TGCAGTGCTAGAGGAGGGACAGGGGGCGAAGCTTTCTTT,CSARGGTGGEAFF
TRBJ2-2,TRBV7-9,.,.,TGTGCCAGCATGGGGGCCGGTAGGAACACCGGGGAGCTGTTTTTT,CASMGAGRNTGELFF
TRBJ2-3,TRBV11-2,many,TRBD2,TGTGCCAGCAGCTCCGCGGCGGGAGCAAGAGATACGCAGTATTTT,CASSSAAGARDTQYF
TRBJ2-4,TRBV14,.,TRBD2,TGTGCCAGCAGCCTCACCCTAGCGGCAGTAGCCAAAAACATTCAGTACTTC,CASSLTLAAVAKNIQYF
TRBJ1-2,TRBV28,.,TRBD1,TGTGCCAGCAGTTGGGGACAGGGAACGGGAAAGCGCTATGGCTACACCTTC,CASSWGQGTGKRYGYTF
TRBJ2-7,TRBV4-3,many,TRBD1,TGCGCCAGCAGCCAAGAATTGACAGGGGGGTCCTACGAGCAGTACTTC,CASSQELTGGSYEQYF
TRBJ2-5,TRBV20-1,.,.,TGCAGTGCTAATACTATTGAAACTAGACAAGAGACCCAGTACTTC,CSANTIETRQETQYF
TRBJ2-1,TRBV7-2,few,TRBD1,TGTGCCAGCAGCTTCGACAGGGGGCGGTACAATGAGCAGTTCTTC,CASSFDRGRYNEQFF
TRBJ2-1,TRBV20-1,few,TRBD2,TGCAGTGCCTCTTCTAGCGGGAGGGAAGAAAATGAGCAGTTCTTC,CSASSSGREENEQFF
TRBJ2-3,TRBV6-5,many,.,TGTGCCAGCAGTTACTCGATAATACTTCGGTCCTCCACAGATACGCAGTATTTT,CASSYSIILRSSTDTQYF
TRBJ1-4,TRBV6-5,few,.,TGTGCCAGCAGTTCCCTAGGAGCAACTAATGAAAAACTGTTTTTT,CASSSLGATNEKLFF
TRBJ2-1,TRBV7-9,.,.,TGTGCCAGCGGAGGGGGGAAACACAATGAGCAGTTCTTC,CASGGGKHNEQFF
TRBJ2-3,TRBV12-3/TRBV12-4,many,TRBD2,TGTGCCAGCAGCCACCAGGGACTAGCGTCCCTAGATACGCAGTATTTT,CASSHQGLASLDTQYF
TRBJ1-5,TRBV6-6,.,.,TGTGCCAGCAGTTCCGGGCTAATGGGTACGGGCAATCAGCCCCAGCATTTT,CASSSGLMGTGNQPQHF
TRBJ2-1,TRBV6-2/TRBV6-3,few,TRBD1,TGTGCCAGCAGTCCGCATGACAGGGGGCTAGGAAATGAGCAGTTCTTC,CASSPHDRGLGNEQFF